A selection of T cell receptor beta chains follows, all from one sample in a study of T-cell reconstitution after alpha-beta-depleted transplantation in children. One entry per CDR3 protein, called by TCRdb with MiXCR from the PCR reads. The sample consists of about a million distinct CDR3 sequences, roughly 29% of them appearing once. The sequences come from PBMCs, mostly from graft donor cells, collected 360 days after TCRalphabeta/CD19-depleted stem cell transplant. Source of these receptors: a boy under two years old who had a stem cell transplant for SCID, so the T cells may come from the graft donor. The CDR3 runs from the conserved cysteine through the conserved F or W. Fields, in order: clone size, D gene, J gene, V gene, CDR3 DNA, CDR3 protein. The D gene is left open where the match is weak. A clone size is listed for some rows: how often the clone was seen (once, few, many), or a class if it is expanded.

.,.,TRBJ2-1,TRBV12-3/TRBV12-4,TGTGCCAGCAGTCGATTATGGGGGAGCTCCTACAATGAGCAGTTCTTC,CASSRLWGSSYNEQFF
.,.,TRBJ2-5,TRBV2,TGTGCCAGCACTAGGACCGGCGAGACCCAGTACTTC,CASTRTGETQYF
.,.,TRBJ2-3,TRBV20-1,TGCAGTGCTAGAGAAACTATACCCCTGGCCACAGATACGCAGTATTTT,CSARETIPLATDTQYF
.,.,TRBJ1-1,TRBV6-4,TGTGCCAGCAGTGCCGGGGACCTCAAGAAAGAAGCTTTCTTT,CASSAGDLKKEAFF
few,TRBD2,TRBJ2-2,TRBV18,TGTGCCAGCTCACTCTTGACTAGCGGGGCGACAAACACCGGGGAGCTGTTTTTT,CASSLLTSGATNTGELFF
many,TRBD1,TRBJ2-7,TRBV28,TGTGCCAGCAGTTTCGTTCAGGGACAGGGGACCTCCTACGAGCAGTACTTC,CASSFVQGQGTSYEQYF
.,.,TRBJ2-4,TRBV20-1,TGCAGTGCTAGAAAGTCAGCCAAAAACATTCAGTACTTC,CSARKSAKNIQYF
.,.,TRBJ2-2,TRBV10-3,TGTGCCCTCCGGCAGGGACCCCAAACCGGGGAGCTGTTTTTT,CALRQGPQTGELFF
few,TRBD1,TRBJ1-1,TRBV28,TGTGCCAGCAGGAGGACAGGCTATGCTGAAGCTTTCTTT,CASRRTGYAEAFF
.,.,TRBJ2-3,TRBV19,TGTGCCAGTGGGCAGACCACAGATACGCAGTATTTT,CASGQTTDTQYF
.,.,TRBJ1-2,TRBV12-3/TRBV12-4,TGTGCCAGCAGTTTGTTTTCAGGGCCGGGCTATGGCTACACCTTC,CASSLFSGPGYGYTF
few,TRBD1,TRBJ2-2,TRBV7-9,TGTGCCAGCAGCTTAGGACAGGGGGCCGAGACCGGGGAGCTGTTTTTT,CASSLGQGAETGELFF
many,TRBD1,TRBJ2-1,TRBV29-1,TGCAGCGTTGAATCGGAAGACAGGGTGACCTACAATGAGCAGTTCTTC,CSVESEDRVTYNEQFF
few,.,TRBJ2-5,TRBV27,TGTGCCAGCAGAAAGGGTTTTGGCAAGGAGACCCAGTACTTC,CASRKGFGKETQYF
.,TRBD1,TRBJ2-1,TRBV3-1,TGTGCCAGCAGCCGGGGACCATCGGGACAGGGGACAGACAATGAGCAGTTCTTC,CASSRGPSGQGTDNEQFF
few,.,TRBJ1-5,TRBV2,TGTGCCAGCAGTGGATATAAGGGTGGTCAGCCCCAGCATTTT,CASSGYKGGQPQHF
.,TRBD1,TRBJ2-5,TRBV2,TGTGCCAGCAGCCAACAGGGGAAGGGACAAGAGACCCAGTACTTC,CASSQQGKGQETQYF
.,TRBD2,TRBJ2-7,TRBV11-2,TGTGCCAGCAGCTTTGGGACTAGCGGGGACCTCTCCTACGAGCAGTACTTC,CASSFGTSGDLSYEQYF
few,TRBD1,TRBJ2-7,TRBV5-6,TGTGCCAGCAGCCTGACAACAGGGGGCGCCTCGCGCGAGCAGTACTTC,CASSLTTGGASREQYF
.,TRBD2,TRBJ2-3,TRBV12-3/TRBV12-4,TGTGCCAGCAGTTTAGGACTAGCACAAACTAGCACAGATACGCAGTATTTT,CASSLGLAQTSTDTQYF
.,TRBD1,TRBJ1-1,TRBV6-8,TGTGCCAGCGGTGTTTGGCTTGGGACAGGCTTGAGAATCACTGAAGCTTTCTTT,CASGVWLGTGLRITEAFF
.,TRBD1,TRBJ2-1,TRBV6-2/TRBV6-3,TGTGCCAGCGTTACCGGGACAGGGCACAATGAGCAGTTCTTC,CASVTGTGHNEQFF
.,TRBD2,TRBJ2-2,TRBV2,TGTGCCAGTACTAGCGCCCCGAACACCGGGGAGCTGTTTTTT,CASTSAPNTGELFF
.,.,TRBJ2-5,TRBV7-2,TGTGCCAGCAGCTTTTTGAGGGAAGGAGAGACCCAGTACTTC,CASSFLREGETQYF
few,TRBD1,TRBJ2-7,TRBV5-5,TGTGCCAGCAGCTTAGGGCCGGGACAGTCCTACGAGCAGTACTTC,CASSLGPGQSYEQYF
.,TRBD2,TRBJ2-5,TRBV19,TGTGCCAGTAGTATAAGGCCCGCCAGCGGGGGACGAGAGACCCAGTACTTC,CASSIRPASGGRETQYF
few,.,TRBJ1-6,TRBV6-5,TGTGCCAGCAGTTTCTCGAATTCACCCCTCCACTTT,CASSFSNSPLHF
.,.,TRBJ2-3,TRBV3-1,TGTGCCAGCAGCCAAGACTACAGCACAGATACGCAGTATTTT,CASSQDYSTDTQYF
.,.,TRBJ2-2,TRBV20-1,TGCAGTGCTAGAGTAGTTTCAGGATCCGGGGAGCTGTTTTTT,CSARVVSGSGELFF
many,TRBD1,TRBJ2-2,TRBV6-5,TGTGCCAGCAGTTACGACAGGGCTCCCACCGGGGAGCTGTTTTTT,CASSYDRAPTGELFF
.,.,TRBJ1-2,TRBV7-9,TGTGCCAGCAGCTTAGGAAGTGTGGGCTACACCTTC,CASSLGSVGYTF
.,.,TRBJ2-7,TRBV12-3/TRBV12-4,TGTGCCAGCAGCGATAGCGGCAACTCCTACGAGCAGTACTTC,CASSDSGNSYEQYF
.,.,TRBJ2-2,TRBV29-1,TGCAGCGTTGAAGGGGGTCCTCGGACCGGGGAGCTGTTTTTT,CSVEGGPRTGELFF
few,TRBD1,TRBJ1-3,TRBV6-1,TGTGCCAGCACCTCAGGACAGGTCCCAAGGGTCACCATATATTTT,CASTSGQVPRVTIYF
.,.,TRBJ2-3,TRBV4-2,TGTGCCAGCAGCCAGCGAAGCGGACGCACAGATACGCAGTATTTT,CASSQRSGRTDTQYF
.,.,TRBJ2-3,TRBV20-1,TGCAGTGCTAGATTCCAGGCGACAGATACGCAGTATTTT,CSARFQATDTQYF
.,.,TRBJ2-7,TRBV4-2,TGTGCCAGCAGCCAAGATGGTACCCCCCGCGAGCAGTACTTC,CASSQDGTPREQYF
few,.,TRBJ2-7,TRBV9,TGTGCCAGCAGCGTGGGGGCGACAGCTACCTACGAGCAGTACTTC,CASSVGATATYEQYF
.,.,TRBJ1-4,TRBV7-9,TGTGCCAGCAGCCCCAACAGGGTTGGGGAAAAACTGTTTTTT,CASSPNRVGEKLFF
few,.,TRBJ2-1,TRBV5-1,TGCGCCAGCAGCTTGGCCGTCGGAGGACTTCTCAATGAGCAGTTCTTC,CASSLAVGGLLNEQFF
few,.,TRBJ2-1,TRBV6-5,TGTGCCAGCAGGACAACTAGTACTGAGCAGTTCTTC,CASRTTSTEQFF
few,.,TRBJ2-4,TRBV7-9,TGTGCCAGCAGCTTATTCGTAGGCCGCCAAAACATTCAGTACTTC,CASSLFVGRQNIQYF
few,TRBD1,TRBJ2-3,TRBV11-2,TGTGCCAGCAGCTTCCCAAAAACCTACAGGGGGCGTGGAGATACGCAGTATTTT,CASSFPKTYRGRGDTQYF
few,TRBD2,TRBJ2-5,TRBV7-2,TGTGCCAGCAGCGGGAGGACTAGCAACCACGAGACCCAGTACTTC,CASSGRTSNHETQYF
few,.,TRBJ1-4,TRBV25-1,TGTGCCAGCAGTTTAGGGGGTATTAATGAAAAACTGTTTTTT,CASSLGGINEKLFF
few,.,TRBJ2-1,TRBV7-8,TGTGCCAGCAGCAAACAACCCCGTCAGTACAATGAGCAGTTCTTC,CASSKQPRQYNEQFF
.,TRBD1,TRBJ2-3,TRBV18,TGTGCCAGCTCACCGCGGACAGGGGGGTTCCCCACAGATACGCAGTATTTT,CASSPRTGGFPTDTQYF
few,TRBD1,TRBJ1-5,TRBV18,TGTGCCAGCTCACCAGGACTTCCGCCGGGACAGGGGAATCAGCCCCAGCATTTT,CASSPGLPPGQGNQPQHF
.,.,TRBJ1-5,TRBV12-3/TRBV12-4,TGTGCCAGCAGTTTTAGGGTGAGCAATCAGCCCCAGCATTTT,CASSFRVSNQPQHF
few,TRBD2,TRBJ2-1,TRBV5-1,TGCGCCAGCAGCTGGGGACTAGCGGGGGGCATTTACAATGAGCAGTTCTTC,CASSWGLAGGIYNEQFF
.,.,TRBJ1-5,TRBV7-9,TGTGCCAGCAGCGCGCTCCGGGCCCCAGATCAGCCCCAGCATTTT,CASSALRAPDQPQHF
.,TRBD2,TRBJ2-3,TRBV12-3/TRBV12-4,TGTGCCAGCAGTCCCTGGACTAGCGGGGCTCAGGGTACGCAGTATTTT,CASSPWTSGAQGTQYF
few,.,TRBJ2-7,TRBV20-1,TGCAGTGCTAGAGATACCGGGGGTGCTGGTACCTACGAGCAGTACTTC,CSARDTGGAGTYEQYF
.,.,TRBJ2-2,TRBV3-1,TGTGCCAGCAGCCAAGATACCCGATTCACCGGGGAGCTGTTTTTT,CASSQDTRFTGELFF
few,.,TRBJ2-3,TRBV2,TGTGCCAGCCCCAGAGGGGGGGTGGCAGATACGCAGTATTTT,CASPRGGVADTQYF
.,.,TRBJ2-2,TRBV12-3/TRBV12-4,TGTGCCAGCAGTTCCCCCGGGGTACTTGGCGGGGAGCTGTTTTTT,CASSSPGVLGGELFF
.,.,TRBJ2-3,TRBV12-3/TRBV12-4,TGTGCCAGCAGTTTAGCGAGTGCTCCTCGGAGGGATACGCAGTATTTT,CASSLASAPRRDTQYF